This T cell receptor (beta chain) appears in the sequencing data of a study of metastatic and nonmetastatic thyroid tumors. The overall study: From malignant and benign thyroid patients, repertoires in blood and in tumor or nodule tissue were compared. Notes on the study in general: The study reportedly found significantly higher TCR beta diversity in malignant thyroid tumors than benign nodules, in blood and tumor.

Germline V CDR1 and CDR2: GTSNPN, SVGIG (reference sequence). This CDR3 has 17 residues. V lost 4 bases and J 2 bases, leaving 23 bases between the germline ends. This clone was seen once. The antigen is not known. There were no patients who had received any treatment before thyroid surgery. As handled by the study authors: A distant-metastasis classifier for papillary thyroid cancer was built using CDR3 differences across clinicopathological groups. TCRdb reanalyzed the PCR reads via MiXCR. The V and J calls shown here were made by TCRdb, not taken from the authors' results. The sample carries 3,500 to 4,500 clones, roughly 35% recorded once.

This chain connects TRBV30 to TRBJ1-2; tentative D call: TRBD1 (5 bases). The receptor was derived from a male donor with papillary thyroid cancer or a benign thyroid nodule (not recorded which). Some clones in this sample may be carry-over from other donors' samples. The sequenced material came from adjacent normal tissue. The chain's CDR3 is CAWIHGDSRGDNYGYTF. In nucleotides, the CDR3 is TGTGCCTGGATTCATGGAGACTCGCGAGGGGACAACTATGGCTACACCTTC. The full variable domain, rest sourced from reference TRBV30 and TRBJ1-2, is SQTIHQWPATLVQPVGSPLSLECTVEGTSNPNLYWYRQAAGRGLQLLFYSVGIGQISSEVPQNLSASRPQDRQFILSSKKLLLSDSGFYLCAWIHGDSRGDNYGYTFGSGTRLTVV.